The clone carrying this T cell receptor (beta chain) was observed a handful of times. Its antigen is undetermined. Unique molecular identifiers were used to barcode this TCRbeta library. TCRdb processed the PCR reads anew with MiXCR; each CDR3 protein has one entry. The sample has a few hundred thousand distinct CDR3 sequences; 10% to 15% are singletons. This record comes from a study of T-cell reconstitution after alpha-beta-depleted transplantation in children. Regarding the study as a whole: Several hundred expanded graft clones reportedly gave rise to the alpha-beta T cells present about two months after transplant. T-cell numbers and diversity one year post-transplant derived largely from freshly generated T cells.

With V trimmed by 4 bases and J by 0 bases, 1 base remained unmatched. The germline V gene has CDR1 MNHNS and CDR2 SASEGT. CDR3 length: 14 residues. The rearrangement uses TRBV6-1 and TRBJ2-7; 9 bases are a match to TRBD2. The source material was PBMCs, mostly from graft donor cells, sampled 360 days after TCRalphabeta/CD19-depleted stem cell transplant. The clonotype comes from a male patient under 18 who had a stem cell transplant for acute myeloid leukemia, so the T cells may come from the graft donor. CDR3 loop: CASSGSGSSYEQYF. The CDR3 DNA reads TGTGCCAGCAGTGGTAGCGGGAGCTCCTACGAGCAGTACTTC.